The 21 T cell receptor beta chains listed next were all sequenced from one sample in a study of T cell responses to AZD1222 COVID-19 vaccine. Sequencing was performed with immunoSEQ multiplex PCR; in TCRdb, only in-frame clones are kept and a portion is missing. The sample lists approximately 180,000 clones, around nine tenths seen once, with about 3% in the top ten. Sequenced here: peripheral blood, sampled on day 0 of AZD1222 vaccination. The receptors originated from an adult in good health.

This clone was recorded a few times. The V call is TRBV13, the J call TRBJ2-2; no firm D call. The CDR3 has 19 residues. In germline, CDR1 is PRHDT, CDR2 FYEKMQ (reference sequence). Trimming took 1 base from V and 0 from J, leaving 18 bases between them. In DNA form, the CDR3 reads TGTGCCAGCAGCTTAGATGCCCCAGGTTTTTCCGCGAACACCGGGGAGCTGTTTTTT. Its protein is CASSLDAPGFSANTGELFF.

This chain links TRBV20-1 with TRBJ2-7, with TRBD1 matching over 7 bases. This CDR3 contains 13 residues. V was pared by 3 bases and J by 6 bases, with 8 bases of the junction left unmatched. Germline values: CDR1 DFQATT, CDR2 SNEGSKA (reference sequence). The CDR3 nucleotides read TGCAGTGCTAGTGACAGGGCAAGGGGCGAGCAGTACTTC. Protein: CSASDRARGEQYF.

CDR3 nucleotides: TGTGCCAGTAGTTCTCCGCGGGGGTCGTTGGATCAGCCCCAGCATTTT. Translated: CASSSPRGSLDQPQHF. This chain connects TRBV19 to TRBJ1-5; D perhaps matches TRBD1 (5 bases). Trimming left V 5 bases short and J 5 bases short, with 19 bases between. CDR1 is LNHDA and CDR2 is SQIVND in the germline V gene (reference sequence). This CDR3 has 16 residues.

The gene calls are TRBV30 and TRBJ1-5, with D possibly TRBD1 on 5 matching bases. The CDR3 spans 13 residues. Germline CDR1 is GTSNPN and CDR2 is SVGIG (reference sequence). Trimming took off 6 bases at V and 4 bases at J, with 13 bases between the two ends. The CDR3 protein is CACSLEGNQPQHF. The CDR3 region has the DNA TGTGCCTGTTCCCTGGAGGGGAATCAGCCCCAGCATTTT.

The V and J genes are TRBV7-2 and TRBJ1-2; D remains unclear. This CDR3 region has 13 residues. From germline, CDR1 is SGHTA and CDR2 FQGNSA. V lost 6 bases and J 4 bases, leaving 12 bases between the germline ends. The CDR3 nucleotides read TGTGCCAGCAGTTTGGAGCCAGTCTATGGCTACACCTTC. Protein sequence: CASSLEPVYGYTF.

DNA for the CDR3: TGTGCCAGCAGCCAAGCCCCTCGGGGGTCCTACGAGCAGTACTTC. Translating gives CASSQAPRGSYEQYF. The genes are TRBV3-1 (or the pseudogene TRBV3-2) and TRBJ2-7; D possibly corresponds to TRBD2 (6 bases). The CDR3 loop spans 15 amino acids. Trimming pared 1 base from V and 1 base from J, leaving 11 bases between. CDR1 is LGHDT, CDR2 YNNKEL, per germline (reference sequence).

A note on this clone: The junction shows a germline mismatch at one end, possibly a read error. The V call is TRBV7-9, the J call TRBJ1-1; the D gene is possibly TRBD1 (5 bases). Germline CDR1 reads SEHNR; CDR2 reads FQNEAQ (reference sequence). The CDR3 is made up of 15 amino acids. The CDR3 protein is CANSLAGSGSTEAFF. The CDR3, as DNA: TGTGCCAACAGCTTAGCAGGGAGCGGGAGCACTGAAGCTTTCTTT.

The chain employs TRBV7-9 and TRBJ2-1, with 13 bases aligning to TRBD2. The V segment lost 3 bases and the J segment 3 bases; nucleotides outside the gene matches: 5. The germline V gene encodes CDR1 SEHNR and CDR2 FQNEAQ (reference sequence). The CDR3 is 17 amino acids. Written as DNA, the CDR3 is TGTGCCAGCAGCTTTCGGACTAGCGGGAGCCTCTACAATGAGCAGTTCTTC. It translates to CASSFRTSGSLYNEQFF.

The chain combines TRBV5-6 with TRBJ2-3; perhaps D is TRBD1 or TRBD2 (6 bases each). This CDR3 has 16 amino acids. Trimming left V 2 bases short and J 0 bases short, with 13 bases between. CDR1 is SGHDT and CDR2 is YYEEEE in the germline V gene. The CDR3 region is CASSFREGGSTDTQYF. In DNA, the CDR3 is TGTGCCAGCAGCTTCCGCGAGGGGGGTAGCACAGATACGCAGTATTTT.

The chain links TRBV11-2 to TRBJ1-3; D ambiguous. There are 16 residues in the CDR3. CDR1 is SGHAT, CDR2 FQNNGV, per germline. V was trimmed by 5 bases and J by 0 bases, leaving 14 bases between them. The chain's CDR3 is CASSPKGHSSGNTIYF. The CDR3 DNA sequence: TGTGCCAGCAGCCCCAAGGGTCACAGCTCTGGAAACACCATATATTTT. The full variable domain, with the rest looked up from reference TRBV11-2 and TRBJ1-3, is EAGVAQSPRYKIIEKRQSVAFWCNPISGHATLYWYQQILGQGPKLLIQFQNNGVVDDSQLPKDRFSAERLKGVDSTLKIQPAKLEDSAVYLCASSPKGHSSGNTIYFGEGSWLTVV.

This chain uses TRBV27 with TRBJ2-1; no definite D call. The V end was cut by 9 bases, the J end by 8 bases, with 14 bases between. The CDR3 is 12 amino acids. Looked up from germline, CDR1 is MNHEY and CDR2 is SMNVEV (reference sequence). The DNA of the CDR3 is TGTGCCAGTTCAGGACCCGTCGATGAGCAGTTCTTC. Encoded protein: CASSGPVDEQFF.

The rearrangement links TRBV14 to TRBJ2-2; the D is unclear. Per the germline V gene, CDR1 is SGHDN and CDR2 is FVKESK. Between the trimmed V and J ends, which lost 1 base and 4 bases, there was a span of 7 bases. The length of the CDR3 is 14 residues. The CDR3 DNA reads TGTGCCAGCAGCCAAGTCCCAGGCACCGGGGAGCTGTTTTTT. It specifies CASSQVPGTGELFF.

V usage is TRBV19 and J usage is TRBJ2-7; the match to TRBD2 covers 7 bases. Germline V gene data show CDR1 as LNHDA and CDR2 as SQIVND (reference sequence). The V gene end was trimmed by 5 bases and the J gene end by 9 bases; junction bases not matched to a gene: 16. This CDR3 region has 15 residues. The CDR3 reads CASSSRPAGDEGQYF. In nucleotides, the CDR3 is TGTGCCAGTAGTTCCAGGCCGGCGGGAGATGAAGGGCAGTACTTC.

This rearrangement joins TRBV12-3 or TRBV12-4 to TRBJ1-5, with a weak D call TRBD1 (5 bases). Trimming removed 2 bases at V and 6 bases at J, with 8 bases between. The length of the CDR3 is 13 residues. CDR3 sequence reads: CASSLSGGQPQHF. In DNA form, the CDR3 reads TGTGCCAGCAGTTTATCGGGGGGTCAGCCCCAGCATTTT.

This chain links TRBV27 with TRBJ1-4, with 9 bases fitting TRBD1. The CDR3 has 15 amino acids. CDR1 and CDR2 (germline): MNHEY, SMNVEV (reference sequence). Germline trimming cut 5 bases from V and 8 bases from J; bases unmatched to any gene: 9. The CDR3 sequence is CASSQRDRGYEKLFF. CDR3 in DNA: TGTGCCAGCAGTCAACGAGACAGGGGGTACGAAAAACTGTTTTTT. The whole variable domain, filled in from reference TRBV27 and TRBJ1-4, reads EAQVTQNPRYLITVTGKKLTVTCSQNMNHEYMSWYRQDPGLGLRQIYYSMNVEVTDKGDVPEGYKVSRKEKRNFPLILESPSPNQTSLYFCASSQRDRGYEKLFFGSGTQLSVL.

This clone appeared a few times. The chain recombines TRBV3-1 (or the pseudogene TRBV3-2) with TRBJ1-6, with TRBD1 matching over 7 bases. The CDR3 extends over 17 amino acids. With V trimmed by 2 bases and J by 0 bases, 4 bases remained unmatched. CDR1 and CDR2 (germline): LGHDT, YNNKEL (reference sequence). The CDR3 spells CASSQPGQSSYNSPLHF. As DNA, the CDR3 is TGTGCCAGCAGCCAACCGGGACAGAGCTCCTATAATTCACCCCTCCACTTT.

The V and J genes are TRBV6-4 and TRBJ1-2, with TRBD1 matching over 7 bases. Germline CDR1 is MRHNA and CDR2 is SNTAGT. With 4 bases clipped from V and 7 bases from J, the junction kept 3 bases outside the gene matches. The CDR3 sequence is 12 residues long. The CDR3 protein is CASSGNRGGYTF. The CDR3 DNA follows: TGTGCCAGCAGTGGCAACAGGGGTGGCTACACCTTC.

J is TRBJ2-1 and V is TRBV6-2 or TRBV6-3, with D unresolved. The CDR3 contains 14 residues. CDR1 and CDR2 (germline): MNHEY, SVGEGT. The ends were cut back, 0 bases at V and 4 bases at J, with 7 bases in the middle. This chain's CDR3 is CASSYSGLYNEQFF. In DNA, the CDR3 is TGTGCCAGCAGTTACTCGGGTCTTTACAATGAGCAGTTCTTC.

The CDR3 DNA reads TGCGCCAGCAGCTTGTCCGGGACAACCCACGAGCAGTACTTC. Its protein is CASSLSGTTHEQYF. The chain recombines TRBV5-1 with TRBJ2-7, with D tentatively TRBD1 (6 bases). This CDR3 contains 14 residues. Germline V gives CDR1 SGHRS, CDR2 YFSETQ. V lost 1 base, J lost 5 bases, and 13 bases lay in between.

The chain employs TRBV7-9 and TRBJ2-7; 7 bases agree with TRBD1. Germline lookup yields CDR1 SEHNR and CDR2 FQNEAQ (reference sequence). Trimming cost V 5 bases and J 0 bases; bases outside gene matches: 7. The CDR3 sequence is 15 residues long. CDR3 protein: CASSRGQAHSYEQYF. The CDR3 coding sequence is TGTGCCAGCAGCCGAGGACAGGCGCACTCCTACGAGCAGTACTTC. The whole variable domain, remainder taken from reference TRBV7-9 and TRBJ2-7, is DTGVSQNPRHKITKRGQNVTFRCDPISEHNRLYWYRQTLGQGPEFLTYFQNEAQLEKSRLLSDRFSAERPKGSFSTLEIQRTEQGDSAMYLCASSRGQAHSYEQYFGPGTRLTVT.

This chain joins TRBV25-1 and TRBJ2-4; no firm D call. Trimming left V 3 bases short and J 9 bases short, with 12 bases between. This CDR3 has 13 amino acids. Germline V lookup: CDR1 MGHDK, CDR2 SYGVNS. CDR3 nucleotide sequence: TGTGCCAGCAGTGACGGCAGTCTGGGCATTCAGTACTTC. This codes for CASSDGSLGIQYF.